Listed here are 11 T cell receptor beta chains from one sample, sequenced in a study of monozygotic twins with inflammatory bowel disease. Reanalyzing the 5' RACE reads, TCRdb keeps one entry per CDR3 protein, without DNA. This sample lists some 170,000 distinct CDR3 sequences; its ten largest clones have about 2.4%. Sequenced material: blood. Receptors were obtained from a human donor with ulcerative colitis or Crohn's disease, or a healthy co-twin of an affected twin (not recorded which).

This chain links TRBV11-1 with TRBJ2-4; checking the TCRdb D call of TRBD2 is not possible without DNA. This CDR3 contains 19 residues. Germline values: CDR1 SGHAT, CDR2 FQDESV (reference sequence). This chain's CDR3 is CASSSGLAEPSTAKNIQYF.

V gene TRBV5-1 combines with J gene TRBJ2-1; no DNA is available, so the TRBD1 call from TCRdb remains unchecked. Germline V gene sequence: CDR1 SGHRS, CDR2 YFSETQ. This CDR3 has 14 residues. The chain's CDR3 is CASSLERGRNEQFF.

The CDR3 sequence is CASSFGTNTGELFF. This chain uses TRBV5-1 with TRBJ2-2. The CDR3 length is 14 residues. Germline V gives CDR1 SGHRS, CDR2 YFSETQ.

The chain has TRBV9 and TRBJ2-7. The CDR3 length is 12 residues. The germline CDR1 and CDR2 sequences are SGDLS and YYNGEE. This chain's CDR3 is CASSVGDDEQYF.

The genes are TRBV7-2 and TRBJ1-2; lacking DNA, the TRBD1 call made by TCRdb goes unchecked. This CDR3 is built from 16 residues. Germline values: CDR1 SGHTA, CDR2 FQGNSA. The CDR3 reads CASSLDRETGNYGYTF.

CDR3: CASSFGLAGGHNEQFF. V gene TRBV12-3 or TRBV12-4 combines with J gene TRBJ2-1; there is no DNA to check the TCRdb D call of TRBD2. The CDR3 totals 16 residues.

J is TRBJ1-1 and V is TRBV5-1; as DNA is missing, the TRBD1 call by TCRdb cannot be tested. In germline, CDR1 is SGHRS, CDR2 YFSETQ. CDR3 size: 13 residues. CDR3 residues: CASSLELSAEAFF.

The chain's CDR3 is CASRGNQETQYF. The rearrangement links TRBV11-3 to TRBJ2-5; TCRdb gives TRBD1 as the D gene, but with no DNA this cannot be confirmed. CDR1 and CDR2 from the germline V gene are SGHNT and YENEEA. The length of the CDR3 is 12 residues.

The chain carries TRBV4-2 and TRBJ1-2; the TCRdb D gene call, TRBD1, has no DNA to confirm it. Germline loops: CDR1 LGHNA, CDR2 YNFKEQ. CDR3 length equals 11 residues. CDR3 sequence: CASQGTYGYTF.

The chain couples TRBV20-1 to TRBJ2-7. The V gene's germline CDR1 is DFQATT and CDR2 SNEGSKA (reference sequence). The CDR3 runs 14 residues. CDR3 sequence: CSARVADSSYEQYF.

The chain employs TRBV7-9 and TRBJ1-2; the D call from TCRdb, TRBD1, cannot be confirmed without DNA. The germline V gene encodes CDR1 SEHNR and CDR2 FQNEAQ (reference sequence). The CDR3 runs to 14 residues. CDR3 sequence: CASSSPGTAYGYTF. Using reference TRBV7-9 and TRBJ1-2 for the parts outside the CDR3, the full variable domain is DTGVSQNPRHKITKRGQNVTFRCDPISEHNRLYWYRQTLGQGPEFLTYFQNEAQLEKSRLLSDRFSAERPKGSFSTLEIQRTEQGDSAMYLCASSSPGTAYGYTFGSGTRLTVV.